This TCR beta chain emerged from a study of shared clonotypes between healthy human individuals. The assay was immunoSEQ multiplex PCR, and TCRdb's table has in-frame clones only and misses some. The top ten hold approximately 1.6% of the sample, which has about 2.2 million clones, 90% to 95% seen once. General observations from the study: Naive subsets typically showed greater estimated richness than memory subsets.

For this clone: The antigen remains unidentified.

V was cut by 5 bases and J by 0 bases, with 11 bases left in between. This CDR3 has 15 residues. Germline values: CDR1 MDHEN, CDR2 SYDVKM. CD8 cells classed as naive were CD45RO-negative and positively selected for CCR7, excluding terminally differentiated effector memory CD45RA+ cells. Sequencing input: naive CD8+ T cells from PBMCs. The receptor was derived from a young man in good health. Some clones in this sample may be carry-over from other donors' samples. This sequence joins TRBV28 and TRBJ1-5; D possibly corresponds to TRBD1 (6 bases). The CDR3 bases are TGTGCCAGCAGTCCTTGGACAGATAGCAATCAGCCCCAGCATTTT. Encoded protein: CASSPWTDSNQPQHF.